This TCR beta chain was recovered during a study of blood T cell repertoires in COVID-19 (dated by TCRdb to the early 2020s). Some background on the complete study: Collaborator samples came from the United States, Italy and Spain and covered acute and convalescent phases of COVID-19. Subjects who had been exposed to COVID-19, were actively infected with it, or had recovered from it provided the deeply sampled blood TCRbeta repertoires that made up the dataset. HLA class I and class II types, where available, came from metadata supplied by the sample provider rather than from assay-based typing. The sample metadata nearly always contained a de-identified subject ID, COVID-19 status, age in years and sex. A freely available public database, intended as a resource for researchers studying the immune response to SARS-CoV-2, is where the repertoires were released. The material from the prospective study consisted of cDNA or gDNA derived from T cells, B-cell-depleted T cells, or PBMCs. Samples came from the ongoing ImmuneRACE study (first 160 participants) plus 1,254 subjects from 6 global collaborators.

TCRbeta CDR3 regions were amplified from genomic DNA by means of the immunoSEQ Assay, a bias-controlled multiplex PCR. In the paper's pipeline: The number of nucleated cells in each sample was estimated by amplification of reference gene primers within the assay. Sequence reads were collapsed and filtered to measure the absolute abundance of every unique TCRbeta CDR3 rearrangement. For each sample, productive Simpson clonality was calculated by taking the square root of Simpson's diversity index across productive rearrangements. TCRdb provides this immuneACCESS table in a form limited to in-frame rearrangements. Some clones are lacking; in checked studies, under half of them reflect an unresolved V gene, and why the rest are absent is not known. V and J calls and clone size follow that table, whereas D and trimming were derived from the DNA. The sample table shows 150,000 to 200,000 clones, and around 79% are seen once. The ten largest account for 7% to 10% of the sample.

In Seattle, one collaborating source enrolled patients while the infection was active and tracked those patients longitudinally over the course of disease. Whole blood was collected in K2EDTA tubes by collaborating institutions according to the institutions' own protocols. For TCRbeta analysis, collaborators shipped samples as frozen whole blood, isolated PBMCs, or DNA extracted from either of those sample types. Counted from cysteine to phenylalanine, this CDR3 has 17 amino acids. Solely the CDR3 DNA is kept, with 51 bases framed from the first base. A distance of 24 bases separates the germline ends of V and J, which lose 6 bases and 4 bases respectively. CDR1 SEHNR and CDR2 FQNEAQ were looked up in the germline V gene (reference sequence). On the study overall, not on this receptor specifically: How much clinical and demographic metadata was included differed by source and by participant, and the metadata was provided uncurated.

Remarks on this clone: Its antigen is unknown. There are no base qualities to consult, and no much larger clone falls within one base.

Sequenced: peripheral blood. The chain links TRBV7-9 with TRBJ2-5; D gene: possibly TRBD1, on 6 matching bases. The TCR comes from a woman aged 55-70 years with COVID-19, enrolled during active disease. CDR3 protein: CASRPFRGKSAGETQYF. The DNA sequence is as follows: TGTGCCAGCAGGCCCTTCAGGGGCAAATCCGCGGGAGAGACCCAGTACTTC.